This T cell receptor beta chain was sequenced during a study of T-cell memory formation after mild COVID-19. Whole-study results and caveats: Memory from before infection featured some responding clones, which suggests cross-reactive memory joined. Clones that shrank (day 15 to 85) were balanced CD4/CD8, whereas later expanders leaned CD4+.

Constant-segment primers and 5'RACE yielded cDNA libraries for TCR alpha and TCR beta, each carrying sample barcodes and UMIs. TCRdb recomputed calls from the 5' RACE reads with MiXCR, one row per CDR3 protein. The sample contains about 410,000 distinct CDR3 sequences, more than 20% of which appear only once. In the case of this clonotype: Its antigen remains unknown.

CDR1 is SNHLY and CDR2 is FYNNEI in the germline V gene. CDR3 length: 14 residues. V lost 11 bases and J lost 6, with 21 bases in between. Material for sequencing was PBMCs or a T cell subset sorted from them (not recorded which). This chain links TRBV2 with TRBJ2-3; D uncertain. The receptor's source is an adult woman who had mild COVID-19 (a few samples of this study predate the infection). Cell type and time point are not known. DNA of the CDR3: TGTGCCGGGGATAGGTCCGGGTCGATTGATACGCAGTATTTT. It codes for CAGDRSGSIDTQYF.